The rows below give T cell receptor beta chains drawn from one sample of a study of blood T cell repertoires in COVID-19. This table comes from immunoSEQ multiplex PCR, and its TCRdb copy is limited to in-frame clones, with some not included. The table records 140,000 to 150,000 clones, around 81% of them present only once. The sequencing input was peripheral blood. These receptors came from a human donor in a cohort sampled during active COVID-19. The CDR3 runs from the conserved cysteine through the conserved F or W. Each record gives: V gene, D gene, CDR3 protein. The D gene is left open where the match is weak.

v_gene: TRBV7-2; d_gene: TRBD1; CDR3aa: CASSSGQPPNQPQHF
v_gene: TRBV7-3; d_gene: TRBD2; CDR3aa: CASSLGGESNEQFF
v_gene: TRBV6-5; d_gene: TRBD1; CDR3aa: CASNPDRGRTGELFF
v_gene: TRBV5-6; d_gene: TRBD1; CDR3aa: CASSLAPDRVEYEQYF
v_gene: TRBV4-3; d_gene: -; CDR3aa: CASSQDFPRGRDTQYF
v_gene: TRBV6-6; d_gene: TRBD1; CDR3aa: CASSYGDSEAFF
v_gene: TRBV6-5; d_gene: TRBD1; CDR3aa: CASGPGGRHYGYTF
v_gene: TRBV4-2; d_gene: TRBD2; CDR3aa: CASSQALAGVPGEQYF
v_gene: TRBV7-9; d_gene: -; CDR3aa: CASSLGGTPGTDTQYF
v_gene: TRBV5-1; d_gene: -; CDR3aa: CASSLDQMNTEAFF
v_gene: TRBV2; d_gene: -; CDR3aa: CASSVEMSEYEQYF